The clone carrying this T cell receptor beta chain appeared many times. This sample is drawn from a study of T cells in Graves' hyperthyroidism and ophthalmopathy. Overall study: Blood was drawn when the patient was first diagnosed and still untreated.

The TCR beta CDR3 regions underwent amplification using RNA transcripts as the source. Researchers ran a first-round RT-PCR on the TCR CDR3 using the HTBI primer set. Each CDR3 protein is one row after TCRdb ran MiXCR on the multiplex PCR reads. The sample has over 450,000 distinct CDR3 sequences, around an eighth seen once. V dropped 5 bases and J dropped 2; count of bases not matched to a gene: 6. Looked up from germline, CDR1 is SGHAT and CDR2 is FQNNGV. The CDR3 is made up of 15 amino acids. This sequence joins TRBV11-2 and TRBJ2-1; 7 positions agree with TRBD2. The sequence was obtained from a woman aged 18-29 years with Graves' hyperthyroidism. What was sequenced was blood. The CDR3 DNA reads TGTGCCAGCAGCCTTAGTAGCGGGCCCTACAATGAGCAGTTCTTC. It yields the protein CASSLSSGPYNEQFF.